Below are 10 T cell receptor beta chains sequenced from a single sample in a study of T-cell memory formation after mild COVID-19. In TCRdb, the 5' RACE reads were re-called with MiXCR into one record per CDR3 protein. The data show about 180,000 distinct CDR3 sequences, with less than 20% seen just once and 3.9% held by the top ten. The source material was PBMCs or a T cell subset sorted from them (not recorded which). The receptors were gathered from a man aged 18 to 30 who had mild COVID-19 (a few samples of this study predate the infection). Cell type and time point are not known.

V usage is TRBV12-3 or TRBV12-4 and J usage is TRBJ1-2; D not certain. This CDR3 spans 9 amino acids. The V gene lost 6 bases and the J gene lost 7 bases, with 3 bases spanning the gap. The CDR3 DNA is TGTGCCAGCAGCCCTGGCTACACCTTC. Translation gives CASSPGYTF.

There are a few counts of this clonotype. CDR3 residues: CASSLAWGQVTEAFF. CDR3 DNA: TGTGCCAGCAGCTTGGCCTGGGGGCAGGTCACTGAAGCTTTCTTT. The chain uses TRBV5-5 and TRBJ1-1; perhaps TRBD1 as D (6 bases). Deletions cut 0 bases from V and 4 bases from J, with 13 bases between. This CDR3 region has 15 residues. Per germline, CDR1 SGHKS and CDR2 YYEKEE (reference sequence). Looking up the rest from reference TRBV5-5 and TRBJ1-1 gives the full variable domain: DAGVTQSPTHLIKTRGQQVTLRCSPISGHKSVSWYQQVLGQGPQFIFQYYEKEERGRGNFPDRFSARQFPNYSSELNVNALLLGDSALYLCASSLAWGQVTEAFFGQGTRLTVV.

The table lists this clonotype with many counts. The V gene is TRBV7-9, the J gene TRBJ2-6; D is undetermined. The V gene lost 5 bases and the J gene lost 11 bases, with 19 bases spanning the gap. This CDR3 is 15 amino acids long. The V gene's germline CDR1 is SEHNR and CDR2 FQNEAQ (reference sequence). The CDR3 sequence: CASSKRVSRNHVLTF. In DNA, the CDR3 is TGTGCCAGCAGCAAACGGGTATCCCGTAACCACGTCCTGACTTTC. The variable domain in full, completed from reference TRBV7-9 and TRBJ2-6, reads DTGVSQNPRHKITKRGQNVTFRCDPISEHNRLYWYRQTLGQGPEFLTYFQNEAQLEKSRLLSDRFSAERPKGSFSTLEIQRTEQGDSAMYLCASSKRVSRNHVLTFGAGSRLTVL.

In DNA, the CDR3 is TGTGCCAGCAGCTCCGCCCGGGACAGCTACACAGATACGCAGTATTTT. Protein: CASSSARDSYTDTQYF. The chain couples TRBV11-2 to TRBJ2-3; 7 bases map to TRBD1. V shed 4 bases, J shed 2 bases, and the junction held 9 bases outside the gene matches. Germline CDR1 is SGHAT and CDR2 is FQNNGV. The CDR3 is 16 amino acids.

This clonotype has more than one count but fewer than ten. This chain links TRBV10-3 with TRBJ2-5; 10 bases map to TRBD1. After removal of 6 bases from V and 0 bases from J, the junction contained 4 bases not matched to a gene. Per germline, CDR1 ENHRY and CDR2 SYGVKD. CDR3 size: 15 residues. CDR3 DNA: TGTGCCATCAGATCCGGGACAGGGGACCAAGAGACCCAGTACTTC. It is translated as CAIRSGTGDQETQYF.

The CDR3 sequence is CASSFFRGETQYF. CDR3 nucleotides: TGTGCCAGCAGCTTTTTCAGAGGAGAGACCCAGTACTTC. This rearrangement joins TRBV5-6 to TRBJ2-5; D is undetermined. V was shortened by 2 bases and J by 4 bases, with 9 bases between the two germline ends. Germline-derived CDR1 and CDR2 are SGHDT and YYEEEE. The CDR3 totals 13 residues. Using reference TRBV5-6 and TRBJ2-5 for the parts outside the CDR3, the full variable domain is DAGVTQSPTHLIKTRGQQVTLRCSPKSGHDTVSWYQQALGQGPQFIFQYYEEEERQRGNFPDRFSGHQFPNYSSELNVNALLLGDSALYLCASSFFRGETQYFGPGTRLLVL.

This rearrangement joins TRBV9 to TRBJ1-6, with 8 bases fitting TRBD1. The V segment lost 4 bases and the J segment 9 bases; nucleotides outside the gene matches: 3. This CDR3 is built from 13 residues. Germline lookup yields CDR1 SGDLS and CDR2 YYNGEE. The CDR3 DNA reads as TGTGCCAGCAGCCAAGACAGGGGTTCACCCCTCCACTTT. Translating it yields CASSQDRGSPLHF.

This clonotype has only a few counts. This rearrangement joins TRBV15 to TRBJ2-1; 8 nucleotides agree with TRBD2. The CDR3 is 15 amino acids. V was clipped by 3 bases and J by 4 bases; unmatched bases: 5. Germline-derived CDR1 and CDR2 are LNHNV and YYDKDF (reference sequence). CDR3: CATSSLGGAYNEQFF. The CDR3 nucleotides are TGTGCCACCAGCAGCCTCGGGGGGGCTTACAATGAGCAGTTCTTC.

The CDR3 sequence is CASMKGDTDTQYF. CDR3 DNA sequence: TGCGCCAGCATGAAAGGGGACACAGATACGCAGTATTTT. The chain has TRBV5-1 and TRBJ2-3, with a weak D call TRBD1 (5 bases). Trimming pared 6 bases from V and 2 bases from J, leaving 10 bases between. Germline V CDR1 and CDR2: SGHRS, YFSETQ. CDR3 length: 13 amino acids.

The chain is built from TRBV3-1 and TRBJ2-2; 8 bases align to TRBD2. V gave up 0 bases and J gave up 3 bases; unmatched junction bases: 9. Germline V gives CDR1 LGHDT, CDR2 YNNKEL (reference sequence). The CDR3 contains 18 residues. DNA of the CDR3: TGTGCCAGCAGCCAAGATCCATACGGGGGGGCCTACACCGGGGAGCTGTTTTTT. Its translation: CASSQDPYGGAYTGELFF.